The 20 T cell receptor beta chains reported below all come from one sample, sequenced in a study of PD-1 and CTLA-4 blockade in melanoma. Measured with immunoSEQ multiplex PCR; TCRdb has only the in-frame clones, and not every one. This sample yields tens of thousands of clones, of which about nine tenths are seen a single time; around 7.6% belongs to the top ten. Source: CD8+ T cells from peripheral blood, taken before anti-PD-1 treatment. Every receptor here comes from a human donor with melanoma.

The chain carries TRBV7-9 and TRBJ2-2, with 9 bases identical to TRBD1. The CDR3 extends over 18 amino acids. V dropped 5 bases and J dropped 5; count of bases not matched to a gene: 15. CDR1 is SEHNR, CDR2 FQNEAQ, per germline (reference sequence). The CDR3 region has the DNA TGTGCCAGCAGCCCAATGCACTTCGCACAGGGGGCAACCGGGGAGCTGTTTTTT. Amino acid sequence: CASSPMHFAQGATGELFF.

The CDR3 nucleotides are TGTGCCAGTAAGGCGCAGCCATACAATTCACCCCTCCACTTT. The encoded protein is CASKAQPYNSPLHF. This chain links TRBV6-5 with TRBJ1-6; D not resolved. Trimming cost V 9 bases and J 7 bases, with 16 bases left between them. CDR1 and CDR2 from the germline V gene are MNHEY and SVGAGI. This CDR3 is 14 amino acids long.

V usage is TRBV4-1 and J usage is TRBJ1-6; 7 bases map to TRBD1. The CDR3 sequence is 19 residues long. The germline CDR1 and CDR2 sequences are MGHRA and YSYEKL. V lost 1 base, J lost 8 bases, and 17 bases stayed unmatched. The CDR3 sequence is CASSQVGQESSLVYSPLHF. The CDR3 nucleotides are TGCGCCAGCAGCCAAGTAGGACAGGAGTCTTCATTGGTGTATTCACCCCTCCACTTT.

In this sample, this clone turned up once. The J gene is TRBJ1-1, the V gene TRBV7-9; D unclear. V was shortened by 3 bases and J by 1 base, with 3 bases between the two germline ends. The V gene's germline CDR1 is SEHNR and CDR2 FQNEAQ (reference sequence). The CDR3 is 12 amino acids. The CDR3 DNA sequence: TGTGCCAGCAGCTTTGGGAACACTGAAGCTTTCTTT. The encoded protein is CASSFGNTEAFF.

In its sample, this clone was seen once. V and J are TRBV27 and TRBJ2-2, with 7 bases lining up with TRBD2. The CDR3 is made up of 14 amino acids. Looked up from germline, CDR1 is MNHEY and CDR2 is SMNVEV (reference sequence). V lost 6 bases, J lost 7 bases, and 8 bases stayed unmatched. The chain's CDR3 is CASSLSGGGGELFF. The DNA of the CDR3 is TGTGCCAGCAGCCTCTCGGGGGGAGGCGGGGAGCTGTTTTTT.

J is TRBJ2-1 and V is TRBV6-2 or TRBV6-3, with 8 nucleotides matching TRBD2. CDR1 MNHEY and CDR2 SVGEGT come from the germline V gene. The CDR3 runs 16 residues. Trimming removed 0 bases from V and 3 bases from J; junction bases left unmatched: 4. CDR3 residues: CASSYSKSGSYNEQFF. In DNA, the CDR3 is TGTGCCAGCAGTTACTCGAAGAGCGGGAGCTACAATGAGCAGTTCTTC.

This clone has only one observation. The rearrangement uses TRBV4-1 and TRBJ2-2, with D perhaps given as TRBD1 or TRBD2 (6 bases each). The CDR3 loop spans 15 amino acids. Germline V lookup: CDR1 MGHRA, CDR2 YSYEKL. V gave up 5 bases and J gave up 6 bases, with 16 bases separating them. CDR3 loop: CASSTSERGAGELFF. The CDR3 DNA is TGCGCCAGCAGCACGTCGGAGAGGGGGGCCGGGGAGCTGTTTTTT.

CDR3 protein: CATSREGISYEQYF. The DNA of the CDR3 is TGTGCCACCAGCAGAGAAGGGATATCCTACGAGCAGTACTTC. This chain joins TRBV15 and TRBJ2-7; the D is unclear. This CDR3 comprises 14 residues. Germline V gene sequence: CDR1 LNHNV, CDR2 YYDKDF (reference sequence). Trimming cost V 0 bases and J 1 base, with 7 bases left between them.

This clone was picked up one time. The gene calls are TRBV7-8 and TRBJ1-6; tentative D call: TRBD1 (5 bases). The ends were cut back, 1 base at V and 10 bases at J, with 11 bases in the middle. The CDR3 length is 14 residues. CDR1 is SGHVS and CDR2 is FQNEAQ in the germline V gene. In nucleotides, the CDR3 is TGTGCCAGCAGCTTAGGGCAGGGTGGATCACCCCTCCACTTT. Translation: CASSLGQGGSPLHF.

This clone has more than one count but fewer than ten. This sequence joins TRBV4-2 and TRBJ1-1; D remains unclear. Germline V gives CDR1 LGHNA, CDR2 YNFKEQ. Between the trimmed V and J ends, which lost 1 base and 4 bases, there was a span of 4 bases. The CDR3 spans 12 residues. This CDR3 reads CASSQGSTEAFF. CDR3 bases: TGTGCCAGCAGCCAAGGAAGCACTGAAGCTTTCTTT.

This chain connects TRBV3-1 (or the pseudogene TRBV3-2) to TRBJ1-1; D is uncertain. V lost 0 bases to trimming and J lost 6 bases, with 8 bases between them. CDR1 and CDR2 (germline): LGHDT, YNNKEL (reference sequence). The CDR3 contains 13 residues. CDR3 bases: TGTGCCAGCAGCCAAGAGTCAGGCCCTGAAGCTTTCTTT. Amino acids: CASSQESGPEAFF.

The chain has TRBV15 and TRBJ1-5, with 7 nucleotides matching TRBD1. Germline values: CDR1 LNHNV, CDR2 YYDKDF (reference sequence). V was pared by 9 bases and J by 0 bases, with 8 bases of the junction left unmatched. The CDR3 covers 15 residues. CDR3 protein: CATGGGQLSNQPQHF. CDR3 nucleotides: TGTGCCACGGGAGGGGGACAGCTTAGCAATCAGCCCCAGCATTTT.

The chain links TRBV5-4 to TRBJ1-6; maybe TRBD1 (5 bases). The germline V and J ends were trimmed by 4 bases and 9 bases, with 17 bases remaining between them. There are 15 residues in the CDR3. From germline, CDR1 is SGHNT and CDR2 YYREEE (reference sequence). The CDR3 sequence: CASSGGSGKSSPLHF. CDR3 in DNA: TGTGCCAGCAGCGGGGGGTCGGGGAAGAGTTCACCCCTCCACTTT.

The chain recombines TRBV10-2 with TRBJ2-1; D is unclear. CDR1 WSHSY and CDR2 SAAADI come from the germline V gene. Trimming took 8 bases from V and 3 from J, leaving 8 bases between them. The CDR3 is 12 residues long. The CDR3 here is CASSDVYNEQFF. CDR3 DNA sequence: TGCGCCAGCTCTGACGTCTACAATGAGCAGTTCTTC.

This clone came up once. The chain employs TRBV28 and TRBJ1-1, with a tentative D call TRBD1 (6 bases). CDR3 length: 15 residues. V shed 6 bases and J shed 3 bases, with 17 bases lying between them. Germline lookup yields CDR1 MDHEN and CDR2 SYDVKM. In nucleotides, the CDR3 is TGTGCCAGCAGCCCGAGGGGGGGGCGGGACACTGAAGCTTTCTTT. Protein: CASSPRGGRDTEAFF.

The CDR3 spells CASSLEGGGASDTQYF. Here the CDR3 DNA reads TGTGCCAGCAGCTTAGAGGGCGGGGGGGCATCAGATACGCAGTATTTT. The V gene is TRBV11-2, the J gene TRBJ2-3; 9 nucleotides agree with TRBD2. This CDR3 contains 16 residues. V was pared by 0 bases and J by 4 bases, with 5 bases of the junction left unmatched. Germline loops: CDR1 SGHAT, CDR2 FQNNGV.

The CDR3: CASSSGQGTSGYTF. The CDR3 nucleotides are TGTGCCAGCAGCTCGGGACAGGGCACGAGTGGCTACACCTTC. The chain combines TRBV5-6 with TRBJ1-2; TRBD1 agrees at 9 bases. This CDR3 is built from 14 residues. The germline V gene has CDR1 SGHDT and CDR2 YYEEEE. With V trimmed by 3 bases and J by 7 bases, 7 bases remained unmatched.

The J gene is TRBJ2-7, the V gene TRBV6-5; 11 bases align to TRBD1. Trimming removed 5 bases from V and 3 bases from J; junction bases left unmatched: 3. The CDR3 has 14 residues. Germline CDR1 and CDR2: MNHEY and SVGAGI. The CDR3 bases are TGTGCCAGCAGTATCGGGACAGGGGGCTACGAGCAGTACTTC. Translation: CASSIGTGGYEQYF.

The rearrangement joins TRBV5-1 to TRBJ2-1; D tentatively fits TRBD1 or TRBD2 (6 bases each). The V end lost 5 bases, the J end lost 3 bases, and 18 bases lay between the germline ends. This CDR3 contains 16 residues. Germline-derived CDR1 and CDR2 are SGHRS and YFSETQ. The CDR3 region is CASSPQEGGHYNEQFF. The CDR3 DNA reads as TGCGCCAGCAGTCCCCAGGAGGGGGGTCACTACAATGAGCAGTTCTTC.

This clone has a single count. V is TRBV9 and J is TRBJ1-1; no reliable D call. This CDR3 has 14 residues. Trimming left V 2 bases short and J 1 base short, with 9 bases between. Germline V CDR1 and CDR2: SGDLS, YYNGEE. CDR3 loop: CASSVQDWNTEAFF. The CDR3 nucleotides read TGTGCCAGCAGCGTCCAGGACTGGAACACTGAAGCTTTCTTT.